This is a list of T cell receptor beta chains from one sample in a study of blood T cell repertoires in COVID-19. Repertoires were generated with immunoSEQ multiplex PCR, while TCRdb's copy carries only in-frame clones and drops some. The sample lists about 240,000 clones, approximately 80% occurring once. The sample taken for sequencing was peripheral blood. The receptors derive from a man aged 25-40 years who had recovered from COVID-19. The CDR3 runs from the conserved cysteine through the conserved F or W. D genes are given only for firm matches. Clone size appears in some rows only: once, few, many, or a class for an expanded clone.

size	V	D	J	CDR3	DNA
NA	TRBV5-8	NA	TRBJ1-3	CASSPSSGRDRATIYF	TGTGCCAGCAGCCCTTCCTCGGGGAGGGATCGGGCCACCATATATTTT
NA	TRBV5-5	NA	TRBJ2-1	CASSLNSGPFVGNEQFF	TGTGCCAGCAGCTTGAATTCAGGGCCTTTTGTCGGTAATGAGCAGTTCTTC
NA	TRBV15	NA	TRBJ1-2	CATSRDYNGYTF	TGTGCCACCAGCAGAGATTACAATGGCTACACCTTC
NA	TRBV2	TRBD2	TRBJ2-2	CASGGDSGELFF	TGTGCCAGCGGGGGGGACTCCGGGGAGCTGTTTTTT
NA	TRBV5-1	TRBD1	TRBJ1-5	CASSWTGGHQPQHF	TGCGCCAGCAGCTGGACAGGGGGTCATCAGCCCCAGCATTTT
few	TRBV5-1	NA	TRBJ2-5	CASSLERQETQYF	TGCGCCAGCAGCTTGGAACGGCAAGAGACCCAGTACTTC
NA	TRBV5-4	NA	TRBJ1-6	CASSSATESYNSPLHF	TGTGCCAGCAGCTCAGCGACAGAATCCTATAATTCACCCCTCCACTTT
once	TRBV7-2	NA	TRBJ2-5	CASSLYIVWAKETQYF	TGTGCCAGCAGCTTATATATAGTCTGGGCAAAAGAGACCCAGTACTTC
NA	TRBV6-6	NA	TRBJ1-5	CASTRTENQPQHF	TGTGCCAGCACGCGGACAGAGAATCAGCCCCAGCATTTT
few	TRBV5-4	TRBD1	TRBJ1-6	CASSSGQGLGSPLHF	TGTGCCAGCAGCTCGGGACAGGGGTTGGGTTCACCCCTCCACTTT
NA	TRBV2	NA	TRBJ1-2	CASSESRFGYTF	TGTGCCAGCAGTGAATCCCGTTTTGGCTACACCTTC
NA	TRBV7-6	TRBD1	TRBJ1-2	CASSLGQGVDYGYTF	TGTGCCAGCAGTTTAGGACAGGGGGTCGACTATGGCTACACCTTC
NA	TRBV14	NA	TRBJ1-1	CASSRNTYEAFF	TGTGCCAGCAGCCGCAACACATACGAAGCTTTCTTT
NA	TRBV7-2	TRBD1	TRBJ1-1	CASRTGTGLNTEAFF	TGTGCCAGCAGGACCGGGACAGGCTTGAACACTGAAGCTTTCTTT
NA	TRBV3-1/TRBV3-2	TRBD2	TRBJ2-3	CASSREAGVTDTQYF	TGTGCCAGCAGCCGAGAAGCGGGGGTCACAGATACGCAGTATTTT
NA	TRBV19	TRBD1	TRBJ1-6	CASSETGQGLGNSPLHF	TGTGCCAGTAGTGAGACGGGACAGGGCTTGGGTAATTCACCCCTCCACTTT
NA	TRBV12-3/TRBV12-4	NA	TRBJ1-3	CASGTSSGNTIYF	TGTGCCAGCGGGACATCCTCTGGAAACACCATATATTTT
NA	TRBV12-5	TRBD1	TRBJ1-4	CASGAGTGGEKLFF	TGTGCTAGTGGAGCCGGGACAGGGGGTGAAAAACTGTTTTTT
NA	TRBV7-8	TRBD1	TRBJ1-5	CASSRNRGGQPQHF	TGTGCCAGCAGCCGTAACAGGGGAGGTCAGCCCCAGCATTTT
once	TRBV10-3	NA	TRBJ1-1	CAGAVQEGTEAFF	TGTGCCGGAGCGGTTCAGGAGGGCACTGAAGCTTTCTTT
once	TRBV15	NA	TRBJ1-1	CATSRGINRVNTEAFF	TGTGCCACCAGCAGAGGAATAAATCGGGTGAACACTGAAGCTTTCTTT
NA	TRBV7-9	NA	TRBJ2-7	CASSLSYRRDSHEQYF	TGTGCCAGCAGCTTAAGCTATCGGAGGGATTCCCACGAGCAGTACTTC
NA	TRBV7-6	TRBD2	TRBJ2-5	CASSYGLAETQYF	TGTGCCAGCAGCTATGGACTAGCAGAGACCCAGTACTTC
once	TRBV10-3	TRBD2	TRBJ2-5	CAISPGTSGGKETQYF	TGTGCCATCAGCCCCGGTACTAGCGGGGGGAAAGAGACCCAGTACTTC
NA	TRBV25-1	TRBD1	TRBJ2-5	CASSGWTGGWETQYF	TGTGCCAGCAGTGGTTGGACAGGGGGCTGGGAGACCCAGTACTTC
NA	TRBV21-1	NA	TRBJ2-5	CASTPGRETQYF	TGTGCCAGCACCCCCGGTAGAGAGACCCAGTACTTC
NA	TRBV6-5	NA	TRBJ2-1	CASSLDKGFWNEQFF	TGTGCCAGCAGCCTGGACAAGGGGTTTTGGAATGAGCAGTTCTTC
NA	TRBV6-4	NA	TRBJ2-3	CASSEGASIHTDTQYF	TGTGCCAGCAGTGAAGGAGCCAGCATACACACAGATACGCAGTATTTT
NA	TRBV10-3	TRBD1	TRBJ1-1	CANSTGMSPEAFF	TGTGCCAACTCGACAGGGATGAGCCCTGAAGCTTTCTTT
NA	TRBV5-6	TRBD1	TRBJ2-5	CASSHQDRQETQYF	TGTGCCAGCAGCCACCAGGACAGGCAAGAGACCCAGTACTTC
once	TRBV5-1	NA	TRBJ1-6	CASSLDWGTHSPLHF	TGCGCCAGCAGCTTGGATTGGGGGACACATTCACCCCTCCACTTT
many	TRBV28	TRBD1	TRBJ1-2	CASSFQGASYGYTF	TGTGCCAGCAGTTTTCAGGGGGCGAGCTATGGCTACACCTTC
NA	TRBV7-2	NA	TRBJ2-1	CASSLFREQFF	TGTGCCAGCAGCTTGTTCCGTGAGCAGTTCTTC
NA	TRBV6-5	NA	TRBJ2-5	CASRRSQETQYF	TGTGCCAGCAGGAGGTCCCAAGAGACCCAGTACTTC
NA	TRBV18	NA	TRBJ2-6	CASSRGGTGAGANVLTF	TGTGCCAGCTCGCGGGGAGGCACTGGGGCCGGGGCCAACGTCCTGACTTTC
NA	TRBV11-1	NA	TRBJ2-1	CASSSRPRGGNEQFF	TGTGCCAGCAGCTCAAGGCCCCGCGGAGGCAATGAGCAGTTCTTC
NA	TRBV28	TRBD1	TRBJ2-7	CASSSPGTGNYEQYF	TGTGCCAGCAGCAGTCCTGGGACAGGGAACTACGAGCAGTACTTC
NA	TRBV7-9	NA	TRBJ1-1	CASSPPGAEAFF	TGTGCCAGCAGCCCCCCGGGGGCTGAAGCTTTCTTT
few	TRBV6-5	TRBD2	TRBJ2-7	CASSSWASGVEQYF	TGTGCCAGCAGTTCTTGGGCTAGCGGGGTCGAGCAGTACTTC
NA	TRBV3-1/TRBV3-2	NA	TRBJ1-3	CASSHTTGLWNGNTIYF	TGTGCCAGCAGCCACACTACAGGGCTCTGGAATGGAAACACCATATATTTT
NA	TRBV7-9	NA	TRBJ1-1	CASSQVRGGNTEAFF	TGTGCCAGCAGCCAAGTCAGGGGCGGAAACACTGAAGCTTTCTTT
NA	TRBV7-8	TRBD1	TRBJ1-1	CASSLAGTGSEAFF	TGTGCCAGCAGCCTCGCGGGGACAGGGTCTGAAGCTTTCTTT
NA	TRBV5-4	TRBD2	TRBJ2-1	CASSLVGGDEQFF	TGTGCCAGCAGCTTGGTGGGGGGGGATGAGCAGTTCTTC